The 10 T cell receptor beta chains below come from one sample, sequenced in a study of OX40 agonist ivuxolimab in advanced cancers. Library creation used the immunoSEQ multiplex PCR assay. TCRdb's version of the immuneACCESS table is confined to in-frame rearrangements and falls short of the full clone set. An unresolved V gene accounts for under half of the shortfall where checked; the remainder is of unknown origin. The sample table shows some 50,000 clones, and 75% to 85% are seen once. The top ten constitute over 3% of the sample. The specimen comprised CD4+ or CD8+ T cells sorted from blood, sampled in a trial of the OX40 agonist ivuxolimab. These receptors came from an adult with an advanced solid tumor such as melanoma, head and neck, liver or kidney cancer.

This chain's CDR3 is CASSPRTGRVGYTF. In DNA form, the CDR3 reads TGTGCCAGCAGCCCCCGGACAGGGAGGGTAGGCTACACCTTC. This chain joins TRBV5-4 and TRBJ1-2; 8 nucleotides line up with TRBD1. Unmatched junction bases numbered 10, after V lost 4 bases and J lost 8 bases. Germline assignment: CDR1 SGHNT and CDR2 YYREEE (reference sequence). The CDR3 is made up of 14 amino acids.

This clone was seen more than once but under ten times. The chain has TRBV27 and TRBJ2-3; 9 nucleotides match TRBD1. This CDR3 region has 15 residues. Per germline, CDR1 MNHEY and CDR2 SMNVEV (reference sequence). V lost 5 bases and J lost 3; bases outside the gene matches: 6. The CDR3 loop is CASSKLQGATDTQYF. For the CDR3, the DNA is TGTGCCAGCAGTAAACTACAGGGGGCAACAGATACGCAGTATTTT.

This chain connects TRBV30 to TRBJ2-2; no clear D. Looked up from germline, CDR1 is GTSNPN and CDR2 is SVGIG (reference sequence). Trimming took off 4 bases at V and 1 base at J, with 10 bases between the two ends. CDR3 length: 14 amino acids. CDR3 sequence reads: CAWIMGGNTGELFF. The CDR3 DNA follows: TGTGCCTGGATCATGGGTGGGAACACCGGGGAGCTGTTTTTT.

This sequence joins TRBV19 and TRBJ2-2; 7 positions agree with TRBD1. CDR1 and CDR2 (germline): LNHDA, SQIVND (reference sequence). The CDR3 loop spans 17 amino acids. Trimming removed 3 bases from V and 4 bases from J; junction bases left unmatched: 11. The CDR3 DNA sequence: TGTGCCAGTAGTATCCTCCCCCGAACAGGGGCCACCGGGGAGCTGTTTTTT. Its protein product is CASSILPRTGATGELFF.

The chain is built from TRBV27 and TRBJ2-5; no definite D call. V shed 2 bases and J shed 4 bases, with 11 bases lying between them. Germline V lookup: CDR1 MNHEY, CDR2 SMNVEV (reference sequence). CDR3 length equals 14 residues. The CDR3 DNA is TGTGCCAGCAGTTTAGGCCAGTTTGGAGAGACCCAGTACTTC. This translates into CASSLGQFGETQYF.

This clone was seen only once. The gene calls are TRBV11-2 and TRBJ2-7; D unclear. V lost 1 base, J lost 5 bases, and 9 bases lay in between. The V gene's germline CDR1 is SGHAT and CDR2 FQNNGV. The CDR3 has 13 amino acids. CDR3 sequence reads: CASSLGRSHEQYF. CDR3 coding DNA: TGTGCCAGCAGCTTAGGCAGGTCCCACGAGCAGTACTTC.

This clone showed up just once. This chain links TRBV5-8 with TRBJ1-3, with D maybe TRBD1 (6 bases). The length of the CDR3 is 14 residues. The germline V gene encodes CDR1 SGHTS and CDR2 YDEGEE. The V and J ends lost 3 bases and 5 bases respectively, with 12 bases between them. The CDR3 loop is CASSSRGSRNTIYF. CDR3 DNA: TGTGCCAGCAGCTCCAGGGGATCCAGAAACACCATATATTTT.

This chain links TRBV28 with TRBJ2-7, with 7 bases aligning to TRBD2. The CDR3 length is 14 residues. The germline V gene encodes CDR1 MDHEN and CDR2 SYDVKM. The V and J ends lost 10 bases and 1 base, in that order; junction bases with no gene match: 10. The CDR3, as DNA: TGTGCCACCCACCCGGGCGGGAGTTCCTACGAGCAGTACTTC. It specifies CATHPGGSSYEQYF.

V is TRBV14 and J is TRBJ2-7, with D tentatively TRBD2 (5 bases). CDR3 length: 14 residues. Germline V gene sequence: CDR1 SGHDN, CDR2 FVKESK. Trimming shortened V by 0 bases and J by 2 bases, and 8 bases separated the two germline ends. CDR3 in DNA: TGTGCCAGCAGCCAAGAGCGGGTCGCCTACGAGCAGTACTTC. The encoded protein is CASSQERVAYEQYF.

V gene TRBV19 combines with J gene TRBJ2-3; tentatively, D is TRBD1 (5 bases). The CDR3 is made up of 13 amino acids. CDR1 LNHDA and CDR2 SQIVND come from the germline V gene (reference sequence). Trimming took 11 bases from V and 3 from J, leaving 15 bases between them. The CDR3 protein is CAARVKGTDTQYF. As DNA, the CDR3 is TGTGCCGCCCGGGTGAAGGGGACAGATACGCAGTATTTT.